Below are 19 T cell receptor beta chains sequenced from a single sample in a study of blood T cell repertoires in COVID-19. Clones were read by immunoSEQ multiplex PCR, and TCRdb kept only the in-frame ones, dropping some. The data contain roughly 140,000 clones, 70% to 90% of them singletons. The specimen was peripheral blood. These receptors originate from a human donor in a cohort sampled during active COVID-19.

The chain recombines TRBV7-2 with TRBJ1-4; D perhaps matches TRBD1 (5 bases). The CDR3 consists of 14 residues. Trimming took off 5 bases at V and 7 bases at J, with 14 bases between the two ends. From germline, CDR1 is SGHTA and CDR2 FQGNSA. The CDR3 loop reads CASSTGGLSEKLFF. The DNA of the CDR3 is TGTGCCAGCAGCACCGGGGGTCTTAGTGAAAAACTGTTTTTT.

The J gene is TRBJ1-2, the V gene TRBV11-2; possible D gene TRBD1, 6 bases. Germline-derived CDR1 and CDR2 are SGHAT and FQNNGV. Trimming pared 3 bases from V and 6 bases from J, leaving 17 bases between. CDR3 length: 15 residues. CDR3 nucleotides: TGTGCCAGCAGCTTGAGGATAACAGGGTCGGATGGCTACACCTTC. Amino acids: CASSLRITGSDGYTF.

The genes are TRBV6-1 and TRBJ2-1; D possibly corresponds to TRBD2 (6 bases). CDR1 is MNHNS and CDR2 is SASEGT in the germline V gene. This CDR3 is 17 amino acids long. V was clipped by 4 bases and J by 0 bases, with 16 bases between them. The CDR3 sequence is CASSGLRRGSSYNEQFF. CDR3 nucleotide sequence: TGTGCCAGCAGTGGCCTACGACGGGGGAGCTCCTACAATGAGCAGTTCTTC.

CDR3 nucleotide sequence: TGTGCCTGGAGTGTACGTGGTTGGCAGCCCACGGGGTACGAGCAGTACTTC. This sequence encodes CAWSVRGWQPTGYEQYF. The rearrangement links TRBV30 to TRBJ2-7, with a possible D match to TRBD2 (5 bases). Germline V CDR1 and CDR2: GTSNPN, SVGIG (reference sequence). This CDR3 is 17 amino acids long. The germline V and J ends were trimmed by 0 bases and 4 bases, with 22 bases remaining between them.

The chain combines TRBV7-2 with TRBJ1-2; 9 bases line up with TRBD1. This CDR3 contains 12 residues. Germline CDR1 and CDR2: SGHTA and FQGNSA. V lost 3 bases and J lost 8; bases outside the gene matches: 1. The CDR3 protein is CASSLDRGGYTF. CDR3 nucleotide sequence: TGTGCCAGCAGCTTGGACAGGGGAGGCTACACCTTC.

The chain is built from TRBV7-9 and TRBJ1-1; tentatively, D is TRBD1 (5 bases). The V gene's germline CDR1 is SEHNR and CDR2 FQNEAQ (reference sequence). This CDR3 contains 14 residues. Between the trimmed V and J ends, which lost 3 bases and 1 base, there was a span of 9 bases. CDR3 sequence: CASSFQGKNTEAFF. The DNA for the CDR3 is TGTGCCAGCAGCTTCCAGGGAAAGAACACTGAAGCTTTCTTT. Filled out from reference TRBV7-9 and TRBJ1-1, the complete variable domain reads DTGVSQNPRHKITKRGQNVTFRCDPISEHNRLYWYRQTLGQGPEFLTYFQNEAQLEKSRLLSDRFSAERPKGSFSTLEIQRTEQGDSAMYLCASSFQGKNTEAFFGQGTRLTVV.

This chain connects TRBV11-2 to TRBJ2-5, with D hard to call. Per germline, CDR1 SGHAT and CDR2 FQNNGV. The V end was cut by 0 bases, the J end by 5 bases, with 16 bases between. The CDR3 is 16 amino acids. The CDR3 DNA follows: TGTGCCAGCAGCTTAGATGGGCGCGTCCCTCGGGAGACCCAGTACTTC. It yields the protein CASSLDGRVPRETQYF.

As regards this clone: Other DNA sequences within the sample encode an identical CDR3. The rearrangement links TRBV3-1 (or the pseudogene TRBV3-2) to TRBJ1-1; no reliable D call. Between the trimmed V and J ends, which lost 2 bases and 7 bases, there was a span of 11 bases. This CDR3 is 13 amino acids long. The germline CDR1 and CDR2 sequences are LGHDT and YNNKEL (reference sequence). The CDR3 DNA reads TGTGCCAGCAGCCAACCCCAAGGGAGTGAAGCTTTCTTT. This encodes CASSQPQGSEAFF.

The chain recombines TRBV14 with TRBJ2-3; no definite D call. This CDR3 is 13 amino acids long. The V end was cut by 1 base, the J end by 6 bases, with 8 bases between. Germline assignment: CDR1 SGHDN and CDR2 FVKESK. The CDR3 sequence: CASSQVLRDTQYF. DNA of the CDR3: TGTGCCAGCAGCCAAGTCCTCCGGGATACGCAGTATTTT.

The chain carries TRBV19 and TRBJ2-1; TRBD1 might be the D (5 bases). The V gene lost 1 base and the J gene lost 4 bases, with 20 bases spanning the gap. Germline assignment: CDR1 LNHDA and CDR2 SQIVND (reference sequence). The CDR3 totals 18 residues. DNA of the CDR3: TGTGCCAGTAGTATAGGGTCACGTTCCTGGGGCCGGTACAATGAGCAGTTCTTC. Translating gives CASSIGSRSWGRYNEQFF.

The chain couples TRBV4-3 to TRBJ2-5, with D perhaps TRBD1 (6 bases). The CDR3 is made up of 17 amino acids. Trimming pared 0 bases from V and 10 bases from J, leaving 24 bases between. In germline, CDR1 is LGHNA, CDR2 YSLEER. The CDR3 nucleotides read TGCGCCAGCAGCCAAGATCCCCAGGGAATGGGGACAAGTGACCAGTACTTC. Translating it yields CASSQDPQGMGTSDQYF.

In this sample, this clone turned up once. The chain couples TRBV3-1 (or the pseudogene TRBV3-2) to TRBJ2-4, with 12 bases matching TRBD2. Germline trimming cut 0 bases from V and 0 bases from J; bases unmatched to any gene: 15. This CDR3 spans 22 amino acids. The germline V gene has CDR1 LGHDT and CDR2 YNNKEL (reference sequence). The CDR3 loop is CASSQDSGLAGRFKLAKNIQYF. CDR3 in DNA: TGTGCCAGCAGCCAAGATTCAGGACTAGCGGGGAGATTCAAACTAGCCAAAAACATTCAGTACTTC.

The genes are TRBV6-1 and TRBJ1-2; perhaps TRBD1 as D (5 bases). Trimming took off 2 bases at V and 2 bases at J, with 9 bases between the two ends. Germline assignment: CDR1 MNHNS and CDR2 SASEGT. This CDR3 is built from 14 residues. The CDR3 spells CASSESAGNYGYTF. The CDR3 coding sequence is TGTGCCAGCAGTGAATCGGCAGGGAACTATGGCTACACCTTC.

The rearrangement links TRBV7-9 to TRBJ1-4; a possible D gene is TRBD1 (6 bases). Trimming pared 5 bases from V and 1 base from J, leaving 11 bases between. This CDR3 spans 15 amino acids. Germline V lookup: CDR1 SEHNR, CDR2 FQNEAQ (reference sequence). The CDR3 spells CASSLETGTNEKLFF. The CDR3 nucleotides read TGTGCCAGCAGCCTAGAGACAGGAACTAATGAAAAACTGTTTTTT.

J is TRBJ2-5 and V is TRBV5-5; 11 bases line up with TRBD2. The trim removed 2 bases at V and 0 bases at J, leaving 6 bases unmatched. The CDR3 sequence is 17 residues long. The germline V gene has CDR1 SGHKS and CDR2 YYEKEE (reference sequence). CDR3 protein: CASSFSSGGLNQETQYF. The CDR3, as DNA: TGTGCCAGCAGCTTTTCTAGCGGGGGGCTAAACCAAGAGACCCAGTACTTC.

The rearrangement uses TRBV7-8 and TRBJ1-5; weak D call: TRBD1 (5 bases). V lost 5 bases and J lost 6, with 17 bases in between. The CDR3 contains 15 residues. Germline CDR1 SGHVS, CDR2 FQNEAQ. The CDR3 DNA follows: TGTGCCAGCAGCGTGGGCGGCAGGGCCAGTCAGCCCCAGCATTTT. Protein product: CASSVGGRASQPQHF.

The chain links TRBV27 to TRBJ2-7; D is uncertain. Trimming pared 6 bases from V and 1 base from J, leaving 13 bases between. Germline assignment: CDR1 MNHEY and CDR2 SMNVEV (reference sequence). The CDR3 spans 14 residues. The CDR3 protein is CASRQNRVSYEQYF. In DNA form, the CDR3 reads TGTGCCAGCAGGCAAAACCGGGTTTCCTACGAGCAGTACTTC.

This sequence joins TRBV23-1 and TRBJ2-1; 8 nucleotides line up with TRBD2. TRBV23-1 is classed as an ORF, of uncertain function. This CDR3 has 15 amino acids. The ends lost 6 bases at V and 5 bases at J; junction bases unmatched: 9. CDR3 coding DNA: TGCGCCAGCAGAACCCAGCGGGGGTGCGACAATGAGCAGTTCTTC. As protein: CASRTQRGCDNEQFF.

This chain connects TRBV7-2 to TRBJ1-1; unclear D gene. Germline V CDR1 and CDR2: SGHTA, FQGNSA. V was pared by 5 bases and J by 1 base, with 17 bases between. This CDR3 comprises 16 residues. The DNA for the CDR3 is TGTGCCAGCAGCCGCCAGAGGATCCGAGGGAACACTGAAGCTTTCTTT. This encodes CASSRQRIRGNTEAFF.